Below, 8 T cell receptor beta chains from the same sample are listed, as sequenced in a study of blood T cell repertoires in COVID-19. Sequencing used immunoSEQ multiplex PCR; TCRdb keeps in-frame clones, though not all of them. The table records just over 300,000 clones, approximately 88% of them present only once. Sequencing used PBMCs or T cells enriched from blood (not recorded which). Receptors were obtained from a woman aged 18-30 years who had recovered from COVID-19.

In DNA form, the CDR3 reads TGTGCCAGCAGTGAAGCGCTAGACGGGGTCCTCAGTCGTATAGCCAAAAACATTCAGTACTTC. It codes for CASSEALDGVLSRIAKNIQYF. V and J are TRBV6-1 and TRBJ2-4; D possibly corresponds to TRBD2 (5 bases). The germline V gene encodes CDR1 MNHNS and CDR2 SASEGT. Trimming took off 0 bases at V and 0 bases at J, with 24 bases between the two ends. This CDR3 contains 21 residues.

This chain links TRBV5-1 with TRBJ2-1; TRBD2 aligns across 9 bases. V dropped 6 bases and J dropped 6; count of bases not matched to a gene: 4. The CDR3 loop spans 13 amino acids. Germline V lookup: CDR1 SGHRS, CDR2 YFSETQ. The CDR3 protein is CASNSGSFNEQFF. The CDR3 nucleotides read TGCGCCAGCAATAGCGGGAGTTTCAATGAGCAGTTCTTC.

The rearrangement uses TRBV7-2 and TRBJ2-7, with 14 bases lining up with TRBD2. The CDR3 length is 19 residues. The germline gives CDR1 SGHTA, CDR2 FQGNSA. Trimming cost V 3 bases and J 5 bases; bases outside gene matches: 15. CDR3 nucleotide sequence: TGTGCCAGCAGCTTGATCGGGGGGACTAGCGGGAGTATCTATCACGAGCAGTACTTC. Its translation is CASSLIGGTSGSIYHEQYF.

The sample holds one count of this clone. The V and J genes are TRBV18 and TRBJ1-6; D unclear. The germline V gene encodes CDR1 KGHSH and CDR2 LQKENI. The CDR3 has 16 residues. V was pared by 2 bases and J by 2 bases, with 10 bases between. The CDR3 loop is CASSPSTVAYNSPLHF. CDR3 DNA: TGTGCCAGCTCACCAAGTACAGTCGCCTATAATTCACCCCTCCACTTT.

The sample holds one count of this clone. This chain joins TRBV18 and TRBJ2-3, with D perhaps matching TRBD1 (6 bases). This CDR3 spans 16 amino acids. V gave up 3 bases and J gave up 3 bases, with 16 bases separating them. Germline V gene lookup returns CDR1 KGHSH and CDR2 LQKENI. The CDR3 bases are TGTGCCAGCTCACCGCTACCAGGGGTGGGGACAGATACGCAGTATTTT. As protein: CASSPLPGVGTDTQYF.

The CDR3 spells CASSYSLTSSGNTIYF. Written as DNA, the CDR3 is TGTGCCAGCAGTTACTCGCTCACGAGCTCTGGAAACACCATATATTTT. The V and J genes are TRBV6-5 and TRBJ1-3; no definite D call. CDR1 is MNHEY, CDR2 SVGAGI, per germline. Trimming stripped 0 bases from V and 0 bases from J, with 9 bases between. The CDR3 extends over 16 amino acids.

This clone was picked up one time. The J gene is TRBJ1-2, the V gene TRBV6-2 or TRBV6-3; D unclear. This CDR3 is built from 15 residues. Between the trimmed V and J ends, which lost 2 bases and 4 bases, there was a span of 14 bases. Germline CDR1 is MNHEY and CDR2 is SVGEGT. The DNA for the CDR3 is TGTGCCAGCAGTTACCTTAGACTTTTTCGCTATGGCTACACCTTC. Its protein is CASSYLRLFRYGYTF.

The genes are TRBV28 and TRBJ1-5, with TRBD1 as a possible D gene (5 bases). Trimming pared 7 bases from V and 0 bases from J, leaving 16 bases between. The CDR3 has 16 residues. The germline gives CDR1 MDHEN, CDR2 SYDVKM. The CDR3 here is CASMVVGGFSNQPQHF. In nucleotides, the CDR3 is TGTGCCAGCATGGTCGTGGGGGGGTTTAGCAATCAGCCCCAGCATTTT.